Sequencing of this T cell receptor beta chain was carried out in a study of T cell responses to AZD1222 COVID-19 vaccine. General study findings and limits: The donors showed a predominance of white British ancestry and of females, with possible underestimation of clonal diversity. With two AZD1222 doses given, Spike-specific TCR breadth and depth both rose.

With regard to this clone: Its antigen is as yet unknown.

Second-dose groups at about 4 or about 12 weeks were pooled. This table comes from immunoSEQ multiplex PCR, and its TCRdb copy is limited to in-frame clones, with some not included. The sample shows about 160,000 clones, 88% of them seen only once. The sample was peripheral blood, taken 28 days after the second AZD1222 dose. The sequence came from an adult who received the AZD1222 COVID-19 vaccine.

Written as DNA, the CDR3 is TGTGCCAGCAGCCCCGGGGGAAGTTCTTACGAGCAGTACTTC. Amino acid sequence: CASSPGGSSYEQYF. The chain joins TRBV6-5 to TRBJ2-7; possible D gene TRBD2, 6 bases. The CDR3 runs to 14 residues. The germline V gene encodes CDR1 MNHEY and CDR2 SVGAGI. V was shortened by 6 bases and J by 4 bases, with 16 bases between the two germline ends.